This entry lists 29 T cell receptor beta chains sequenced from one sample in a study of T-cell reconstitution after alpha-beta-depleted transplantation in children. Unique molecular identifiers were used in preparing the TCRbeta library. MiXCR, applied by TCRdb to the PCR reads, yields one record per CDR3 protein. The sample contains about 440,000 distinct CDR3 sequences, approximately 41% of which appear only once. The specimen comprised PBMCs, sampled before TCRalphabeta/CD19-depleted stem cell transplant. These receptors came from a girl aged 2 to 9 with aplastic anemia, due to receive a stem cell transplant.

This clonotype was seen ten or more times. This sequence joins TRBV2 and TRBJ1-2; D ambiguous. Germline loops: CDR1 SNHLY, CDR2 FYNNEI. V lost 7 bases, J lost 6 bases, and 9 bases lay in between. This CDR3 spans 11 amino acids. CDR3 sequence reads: CASMRRDGYTF. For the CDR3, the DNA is TGTGCCAGCATGCGGAGGGATGGCTACACCTTC.

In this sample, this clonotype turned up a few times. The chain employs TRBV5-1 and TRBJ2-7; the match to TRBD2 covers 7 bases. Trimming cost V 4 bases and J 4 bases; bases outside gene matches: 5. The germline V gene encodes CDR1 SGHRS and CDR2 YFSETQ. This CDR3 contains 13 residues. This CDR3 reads CASSLGLFYEQYF. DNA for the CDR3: TGCGCCAGCAGCCTGGGACTATTTTACGAGCAGTACTTC. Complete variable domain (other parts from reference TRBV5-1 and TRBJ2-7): KAGVTQTPRYLIKTRGQQVTLSCSPISGHRSVSWYQQTPGQGLQFLFEYFSETQRNKGNFPGRFSGRQFSNSRSEMNVSTLELGDSALYLCASSLGLFYEQYFGPGTRLTVT.

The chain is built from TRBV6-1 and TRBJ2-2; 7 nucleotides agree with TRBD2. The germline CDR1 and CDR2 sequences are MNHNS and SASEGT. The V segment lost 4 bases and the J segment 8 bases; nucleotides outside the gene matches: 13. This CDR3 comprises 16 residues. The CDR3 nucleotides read TGTGCCAGCAGTGGGGAGCGGGACTGGAAATGGGGGGAGCTGTTTTTT. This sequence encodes CASSGERDWKWGELFF.

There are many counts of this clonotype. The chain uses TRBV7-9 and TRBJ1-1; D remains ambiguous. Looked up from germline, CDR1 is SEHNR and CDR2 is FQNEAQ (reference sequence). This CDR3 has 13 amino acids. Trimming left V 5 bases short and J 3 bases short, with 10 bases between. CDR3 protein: CASSNSRYTEAFF. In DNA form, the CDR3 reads TGTGCCAGCAGCAATAGCCGGTACACTGAAGCTTTCTTT.

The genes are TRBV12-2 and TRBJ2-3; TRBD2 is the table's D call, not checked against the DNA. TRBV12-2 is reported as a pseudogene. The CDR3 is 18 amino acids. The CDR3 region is CASRLGRASGYCTDTQYF. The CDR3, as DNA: TGTGCAAGTCGCTTAGGTAGGGCTAGCGGATATTGCACAGATACGCAGTATTTT.

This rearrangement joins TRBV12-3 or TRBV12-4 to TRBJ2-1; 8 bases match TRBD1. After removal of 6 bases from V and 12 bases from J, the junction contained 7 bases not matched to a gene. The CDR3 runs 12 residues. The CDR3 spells CASRGRQGRQFF. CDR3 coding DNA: TGTGCCAGCAGGGGACGACAGGGGCGGCAGTTCTTC.

CDR3 DNA sequence: TGTGCCAGCAGTTCCCAGGGGCTCGCTAGGGGCTACACCTTC. This sequence encodes CASSSQGLARGYTF. The gene calls are TRBV6-5 and TRBJ1-2; TRBD1 is a possible D gene (6 bases). This CDR3 is built from 14 residues. V was trimmed by 4 bases and J by 8 bases, leaving 17 bases between them. Germline V lookup: CDR1 MNHEY, CDR2 SVGAGI.

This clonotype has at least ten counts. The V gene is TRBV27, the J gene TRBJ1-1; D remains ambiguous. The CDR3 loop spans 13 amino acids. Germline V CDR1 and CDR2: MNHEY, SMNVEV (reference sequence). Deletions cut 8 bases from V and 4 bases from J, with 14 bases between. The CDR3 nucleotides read TGTGCCAGCCTCCCGAGCAGCGGCACTGAAGCTTTCTTT. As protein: CASLPSSGTEAFF.

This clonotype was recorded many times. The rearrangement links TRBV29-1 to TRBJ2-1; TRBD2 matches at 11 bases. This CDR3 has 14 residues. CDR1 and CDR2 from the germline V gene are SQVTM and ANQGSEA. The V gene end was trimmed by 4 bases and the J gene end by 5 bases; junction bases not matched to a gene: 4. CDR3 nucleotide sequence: TGCAGCGTTGGTCGACTAGCGGGAAACAATGAGCAGTTCTTC. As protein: CSVGRLAGNNEQFF.

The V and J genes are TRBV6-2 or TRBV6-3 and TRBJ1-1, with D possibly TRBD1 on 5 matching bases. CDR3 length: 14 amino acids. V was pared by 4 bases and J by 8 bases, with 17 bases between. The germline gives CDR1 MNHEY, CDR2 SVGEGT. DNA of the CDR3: TGTGCCAGCAGTTCCTACATCAACAGGCGAGAAGCTTTCTTT. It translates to CASSSYINRREAFF.

For the CDR3, the DNA is TGTGCCAGCAGTTACTCGACAGGGGTGGTGGAGACCCAGTACTTC. Amino acid sequence: CASSYSTGVVETQYF. The chain employs TRBV6-5 and TRBJ2-5; 8 bases are shared with TRBD1. With 0 bases clipped from V and 5 bases from J, the junction kept 5 bases outside the gene matches. The CDR3 is made up of 15 amino acids. CDR1 is MNHEY and CDR2 is SVGAGI in the germline V gene.

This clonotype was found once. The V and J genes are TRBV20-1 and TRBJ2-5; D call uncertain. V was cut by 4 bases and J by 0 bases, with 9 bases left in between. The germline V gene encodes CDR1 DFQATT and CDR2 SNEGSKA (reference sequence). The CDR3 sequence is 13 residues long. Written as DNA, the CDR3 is TGCAGTGCTAATCGAGAGGACCAAGAGACCCAGTACTTC. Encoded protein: CSANREDQETQYF.

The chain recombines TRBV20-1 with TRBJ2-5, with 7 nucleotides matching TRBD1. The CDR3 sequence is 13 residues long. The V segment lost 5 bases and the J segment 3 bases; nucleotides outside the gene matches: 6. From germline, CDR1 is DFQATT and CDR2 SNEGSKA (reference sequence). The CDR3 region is CSAFPGTEETQYF. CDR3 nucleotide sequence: TGCAGTGCTTTCCCCGGGACAGAAGAGACCCAGTACTTC.

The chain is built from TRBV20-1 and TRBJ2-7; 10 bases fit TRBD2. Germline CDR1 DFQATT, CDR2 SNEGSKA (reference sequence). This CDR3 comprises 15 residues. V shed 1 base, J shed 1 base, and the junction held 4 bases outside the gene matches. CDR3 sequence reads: CSARAGLAESYEQYF. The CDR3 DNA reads TGCAGTGCTAGAGCCGGACTAGCGGAATCCTACGAGCAGTACTTC.

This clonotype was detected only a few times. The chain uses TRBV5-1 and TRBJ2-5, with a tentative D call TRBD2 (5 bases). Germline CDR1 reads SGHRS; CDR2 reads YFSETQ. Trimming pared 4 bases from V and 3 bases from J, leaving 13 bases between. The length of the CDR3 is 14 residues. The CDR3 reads CASSVQGREETQYF. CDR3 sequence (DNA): TGCGCCAGCAGCGTCCAAGGGCGGGAAGAGACCCAGTACTTC.

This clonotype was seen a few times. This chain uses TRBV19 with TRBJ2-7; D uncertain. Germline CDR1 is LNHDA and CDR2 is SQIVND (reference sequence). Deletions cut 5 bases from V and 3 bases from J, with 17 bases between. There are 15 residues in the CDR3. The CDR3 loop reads CASSPSIRAGYEQYF. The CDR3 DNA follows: TGTGCCAGTAGTCCATCTATTCGGGCTGGCTACGAGCAGTACTTC.

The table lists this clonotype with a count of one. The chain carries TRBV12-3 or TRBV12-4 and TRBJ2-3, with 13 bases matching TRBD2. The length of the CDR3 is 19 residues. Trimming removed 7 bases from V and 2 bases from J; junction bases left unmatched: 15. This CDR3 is CASKGRGGLAGENTDTQYF. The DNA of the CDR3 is TGTGCCAGCAAAGGCAGGGGAGGACTAGCGGGAGAGAACACAGATACGCAGTATTTT.

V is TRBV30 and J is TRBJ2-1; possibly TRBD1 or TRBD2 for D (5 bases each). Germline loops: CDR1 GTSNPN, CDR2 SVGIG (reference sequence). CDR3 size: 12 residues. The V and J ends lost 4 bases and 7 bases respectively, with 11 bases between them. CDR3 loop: CAWTPGTNEQFF. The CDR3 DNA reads TGTGCCTGGACACCGGGGACGAATGAGCAGTTCTTC.

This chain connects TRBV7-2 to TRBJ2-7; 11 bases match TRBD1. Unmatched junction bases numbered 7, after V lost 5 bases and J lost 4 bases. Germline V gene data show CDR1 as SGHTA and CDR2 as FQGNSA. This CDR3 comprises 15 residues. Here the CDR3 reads CASSQAGTGGYEQYF. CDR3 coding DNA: TGTGCCAGCAGCCAAGCCGGGACAGGGGGATACGAGCAGTACTTC.

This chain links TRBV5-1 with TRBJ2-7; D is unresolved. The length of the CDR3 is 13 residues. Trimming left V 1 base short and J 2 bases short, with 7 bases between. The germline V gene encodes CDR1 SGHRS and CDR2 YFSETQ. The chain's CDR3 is CASSLRNTYEQYF. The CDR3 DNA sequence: TGCGCCAGCAGCTTGAGGAACACCTACGAGCAGTACTTC.

This CDR3 is CASSQEGGGRWYGYTF. CDR3 in DNA: TGCGCCAGCAGCCAAGAAGGCGGCGGCAGGTGGTATGGCTACACCTTC. The chain carries TRBV4-1 and TRBJ1-2, with D hard to call. The CDR3 loop spans 16 amino acids. CDR1 and CDR2 from the germline V gene are MGHRA and YSYEKL. The ends were cut back, 0 bases at V and 5 bases at J, with 16 bases in the middle.

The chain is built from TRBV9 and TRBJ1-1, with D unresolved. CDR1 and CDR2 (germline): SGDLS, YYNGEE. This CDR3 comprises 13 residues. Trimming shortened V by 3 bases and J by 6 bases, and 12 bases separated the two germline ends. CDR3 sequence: CASSGGSGAEAFF. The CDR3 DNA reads TGTGCCAGCAGCGGTGGGTCCGGCGCTGAAGCTTTCTTT.

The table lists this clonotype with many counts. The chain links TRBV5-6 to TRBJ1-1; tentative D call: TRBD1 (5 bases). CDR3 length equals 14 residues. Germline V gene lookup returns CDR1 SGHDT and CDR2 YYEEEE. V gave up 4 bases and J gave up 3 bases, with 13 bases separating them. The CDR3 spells CASSRVSRDTEAFF. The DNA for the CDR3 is TGTGCCAGCAGCCGCGTATCCAGGGACACTGAAGCTTTCTTT.

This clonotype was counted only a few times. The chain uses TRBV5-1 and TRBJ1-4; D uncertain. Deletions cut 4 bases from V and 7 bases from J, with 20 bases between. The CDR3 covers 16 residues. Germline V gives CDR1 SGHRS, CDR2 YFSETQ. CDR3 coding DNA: TGCGCCAGCAGCCCCTATTTCGGGGAGGGCGGTGAAAAACTGTTTTTT. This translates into CASSPYFGEGGEKLFF.

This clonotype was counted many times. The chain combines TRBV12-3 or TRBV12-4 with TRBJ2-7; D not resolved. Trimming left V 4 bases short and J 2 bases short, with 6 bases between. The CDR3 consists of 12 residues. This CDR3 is CASSSQPYEQYF. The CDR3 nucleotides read TGTGCCAGCAGTTCACAACCCTACGAGCAGTACTTC.

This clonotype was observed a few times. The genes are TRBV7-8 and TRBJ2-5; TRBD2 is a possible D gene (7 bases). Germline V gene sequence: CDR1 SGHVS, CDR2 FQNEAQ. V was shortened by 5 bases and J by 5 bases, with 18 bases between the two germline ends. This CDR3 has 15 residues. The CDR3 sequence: CASSTEGGRGETQYF. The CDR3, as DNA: TGTGCCAGCAGCACCGAGGGGGGGCGCGGGGAGACCCAGTACTTC.

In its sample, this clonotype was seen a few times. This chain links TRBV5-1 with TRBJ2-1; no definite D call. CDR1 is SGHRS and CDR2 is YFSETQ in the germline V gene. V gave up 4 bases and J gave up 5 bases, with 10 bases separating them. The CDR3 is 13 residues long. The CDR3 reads CASSGLPNNEQFF. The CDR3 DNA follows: TGCGCCAGCAGCGGGCTGCCTAACAATGAGCAGTTCTTC.

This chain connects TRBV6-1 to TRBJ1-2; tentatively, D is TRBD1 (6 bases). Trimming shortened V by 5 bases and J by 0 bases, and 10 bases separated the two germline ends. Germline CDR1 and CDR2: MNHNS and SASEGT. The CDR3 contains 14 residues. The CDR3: CASSPDRSNYGYTF. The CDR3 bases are TGTGCCAGCAGTCCGGACAGATCTAACTATGGCTACACCTTC.

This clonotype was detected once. The DNA of the CDR3 is TGTGCCATCAGTGCGGGCGGGGGTTCCTACAATGAGCAGTTCTTC. This translates into CAISAGGGSYNEQFF. The chain combines TRBV10-3 with TRBJ2-1, with TRBD2 matching over 7 bases. Germline loops: CDR1 ENHRY, CDR2 SYGVKD. Trimming removed 4 bases from V and 1 base from J; junction bases left unmatched: 4. This CDR3 spans 15 amino acids.